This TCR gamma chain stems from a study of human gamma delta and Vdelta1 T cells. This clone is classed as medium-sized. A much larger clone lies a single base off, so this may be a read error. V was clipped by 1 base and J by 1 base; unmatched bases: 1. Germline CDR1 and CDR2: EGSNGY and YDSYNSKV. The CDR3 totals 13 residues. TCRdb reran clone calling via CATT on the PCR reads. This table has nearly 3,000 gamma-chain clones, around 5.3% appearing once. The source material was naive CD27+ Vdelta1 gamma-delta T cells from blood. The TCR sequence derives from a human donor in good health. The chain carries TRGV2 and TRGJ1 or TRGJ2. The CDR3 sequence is CATWDGNYYKKLF. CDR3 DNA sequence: TGTGCCACCTGGGACGGTAATTATTATAAGAAACTCTTT.